One sample yielded the 18 T cell receptor beta chains listed below, sequenced in a study of T cells after yellow fever vaccination. TCRdb independently ran MiXCR on the 5' RACE reads; one entry per CDR3 protein. The profile shows approximately 150,000 distinct CDR3 sequences, about 6% of them singletons. This material consisted of CD4+ T cells sorted from PBMCs, taken on the day of the first yellow fever vaccination. The receptors originated from a man between 18 and 29 years old who received the YFV17D yellow fever vaccine.

This clonotype appeared many times. The J gene is TRBJ1-5, the V gene TRBV10-3; D is uncertain. The V gene's germline CDR1 is ENHRY and CDR2 SYGVKD. The CDR3 is 13 residues long. V dropped 7 bases and J dropped 1 base, with 8 bases sitting between them. DNA for the CDR3: TGTGCCATCACGAGGGAGAGCAATCAGCCCCAGCATTTT. As protein: CAITRESNQPQHF.

This clonotype has ten or more counts. The chain has TRBV4-3 and TRBJ2-2, with 7 bases aligning to TRBD2. Losses at the gene ends were 4 bases for V and 6 bases for J; bases not matched to a gene: 8. This CDR3 is built from 15 residues. Germline CDR1 reads LGHNA; CDR2 reads YSLEER. This CDR3 is CASSLQRERPGELFF. The CDR3 coding sequence is TGCGCCAGCAGCCTCCAGCGGGAAAGACCCGGGGAGCTGTTTTTT.

In its sample, this clonotype was seen many times. This sequence joins TRBV10-1 and TRBJ2-5; 7 nucleotides agree with TRBD2. With V trimmed by 4 bases and J by 7 bases, 9 bases remained unmatched. This CDR3 has 14 residues. Germline V gene sequence: CDR1 WNHNN, CDR2 SYGVQD (reference sequence). The CDR3 sequence: CASSGTRVLGTQYF. The CDR3 DNA reads TGCGCCAGCAGTGGGACTAGGGTTTTGGGGACCCAGTACTTC.

The V and J genes are TRBV28 and TRBJ1-5; tentative D call: TRBD1 (6 bases). Germline assignment: CDR1 MDHEN and CDR2 SYDVKM. This CDR3 region has 16 residues. Trimming removed 6 bases from V and 2 bases from J, with 17 bases in between. The CDR3 is CASRAAGTPGNQPQHF. CDR3 DNA sequence: TGTGCCAGCAGAGCCGCCGGGACACCGGGCAATCAGCCCCAGCATTTT.

This clonotype has at least ten counts. The chain recombines TRBV11-2 with TRBJ2-2, with D unclear. Trimming pared 3 bases from V and 7 bases from J, leaving 3 bases between. Germline loops: CDR1 SGHAT, CDR2 FQNNGV. The CDR3 runs 11 residues. In nucleotides, the CDR3 is TGTGCCAGCAGCTTGTTCGGGGAGCTGTTTTTT. Its protein product is CASSLFGELFF.

This clonotype was seen many times. The chain carries TRBV6-5 and TRBJ1-2, with a tentative D call TRBD1 (5 bases). Germline V gene lookup returns CDR1 MNHEY and CDR2 SVGAGI. The CDR3 covers 15 residues. V was shortened by 5 bases and J by 1 base, with 14 bases between the two germline ends. The CDR3 coding sequence is TGTGCCAGCAGTAACACACCCAGGGTTAACTATGGCTACACCTTC. This codes for CASSNTPRVNYGYTF.

The sample holds many counts of this clonotype. The V gene is TRBV6-6, the J gene TRBJ1-3; 8 nucleotides line up with TRBD1. Germline V gives CDR1 MNHNY, CDR2 SVGAGI (reference sequence). Trimming cost V 5 bases and J 9 bases; bases outside gene matches: 6. This CDR3 has 13 amino acids. The CDR3 nucleotides are TGTGCCAGCAGTAAAGGACAGGGACTCACCATATATTTT. Its translation: CASSKGQGLTIYF.

The chain links TRBV11-2 to TRBJ2-7, with D tentatively TRBD1 or TRBD2 (6 bases each). The germline V gene has CDR1 SGHAT and CDR2 FQNNGV. This CDR3 spans 15 amino acids. Trimming took off 1 base at V and 0 bases at J, with 10 bases between the two ends. The CDR3 DNA sequence: TGTGCCAGCAGCTTAGGGGGGGCTCGCTCCTACGAGCAGTACGTC. It specifies CASSLGGARSYEQYV.

This clonotype was recorded many times. The chain's CDR3 is CASSLGGGLTYNEQFF. The CDR3 DNA reads as TGTGCCAGCAGCTTAGGAGGCGGACTTACCTACAATGAGCAGTTCTTC. The chain employs TRBV7-2 and TRBJ2-1; D may be TRBD2 (5 bases). Germline loops: CDR1 SGHTA, CDR2 FQGNSA. V lost 1 base to trimming and J lost 2 bases, with 12 bases between them. The CDR3 runs 16 residues. Combining the CDR3 with reference TRBV7-2 and TRBJ2-1 gives the whole variable domain GAGVSQSPSNKVTEKGKDVELRCDPISGHTALYWYRQSLGQGLEFLIYFQGNSAPDKSGLPSDRFSAERTGGSVSTLTIQRTQQEDSAVYLCASSLGGGLTYNEQFFGPGTRLTVL.

This clonotype was picked up a small number of times. The chain combines TRBV20-1 with TRBJ2-3; D is unresolved. The CDR3 runs to 14 residues. The ends were cut back, 0 bases at V and 4 bases at J, with 11 bases in the middle. Germline CDR1 and CDR2: DFQATT and SNEGSKA (reference sequence). CDR3 sequence reads: CSARDPRLADTQYF. As DNA, the CDR3 is TGCAGTGCTAGAGACCCTCGACTCGCAGATACGCAGTATTTT.

Many counts were recorded for this clonotype. CDR3 DNA sequence: TGTGCCAGCAGCCCGGGACAGGTCGGTCAGCCCCAGCATTTT. Translation gives CASSPGQVGQPQHF. The chain recombines TRBV7-2 with TRBJ1-5, with 8 bases that match TRBD1. Trimming took 5 bases from V and 6 from J; bases not matched to a gene: 6. Germline CDR1 is SGHTA and CDR2 is FQGNSA. The length of the CDR3 is 14 residues.

In its sample, this clonotype was seen a few times. The chain couples TRBV10-3 to TRBJ2-5, with a possible D match to TRBD1 (6 bases). The germline CDR1 and CDR2 sequences are ENHRY and SYGVKD. CDR3 length: 13 residues. V lost 4 bases, J lost 2 bases, and 8 bases lay in between. The CDR3 is CAISGQEQETQYF. In DNA form, the CDR3 reads TGTGCCATCAGTGGACAGGAGCAAGAGACCCAGTACTTC.

This clonotype was picked up a small number of times. The CDR3 coding sequence is TGTGCCAGCAGTTTAAATATTTTCGCTGAAGCTTTCTTT. Its protein is CASSLNIFAEAFF. V and J are TRBV12-3 or TRBV12-4 and TRBJ1-1; D not resolved. The CDR3 has 13 amino acids. V lost 2 bases to trimming and J lost 6 bases, with 10 bases between them.

At least ten counts were recorded for this clonotype. The J gene is TRBJ2-3, the V gene TRBV4-1, with D perhaps matching TRBD1 (6 bases). Germline V gives CDR1 MGHRA, CDR2 YSYEKL. The CDR3 runs 15 residues. The V and J ends lost 6 bases and 1 base respectively, with 14 bases between them. CDR3 in DNA: TGCGCCAGCAGAGATGTGGGGGCTGGCACAGATACGCAGTATTTT. Translated: CASRDVGAGTDTQYF.

This clonotype occurred a few times. The chain has TRBV7-8 and TRBJ1-6; D remains ambiguous. The germline V gene has CDR1 SGHVS and CDR2 FQNEAQ. CDR3 length equals 12 residues. V lost 1 base to trimming and J lost 8 bases, with 3 bases between them. The CDR3 here is CASSLEYSPLHF. CDR3 nucleotides: TGTGCCAGCAGCTTAGAATATTCACCCCTCCACTTT. Combining the CDR3 with reference TRBV7-8 and TRBJ1-6 gives the whole variable domain GAGVSQSPRYKVAKRGQDVALRCDPISGHVSLFWYQQALGQGPEFLTYFQNEAQLDKSGLPSDRFFAERPEGSVSTLKIQRTQQEDSAVYLCASSLEYSPLHFGNGTRLTVT.

This chain links TRBV6-5 with TRBJ2-3, with 9 nucleotides matching TRBD2. Trimming took 3 bases from V and 2 from J; bases not matched to a gene: 6. The CDR3 covers 16 residues. Germline lookup yields CDR1 MNHEY and CDR2 SVGAGI. The CDR3 sequence is CASSYWLAGPTDTQYF. DNA of the CDR3: TGTGCCAGCAGTTATTGGCTAGCGGGGCCCACAGATACGCAGTATTTT.

The rearrangement uses TRBV7-2 and TRBJ2-3; 9 nucleotides agree with TRBD1. Unmatched junction bases numbered 4, after V lost 7 bases and J lost 2 bases. The CDR3 runs to 14 residues. CDR1 is SGHTA, CDR2 FQGNSA, per germline. The CDR3 reads CASTTGGNTDTQYF. CDR3 nucleotide sequence: TGTGCCAGCACCACAGGGGGCAACACAGATACGCAGTATTTT. The full variable domain, its missing parts supplied by reference TRBV7-2 and TRBJ2-3, is GAGVSQSPSNKVTEKGKDVELRCDPISGHTALYWYRQSLGQGLEFLIYFQGNSAPDKSGLPSDRFSAERTGGSVSTLTIQRTQQEDSAVYLCASTTGGNTDTQYFGPGTRLTVL.

This clonotype appeared many times. The rearrangement joins TRBV30 to TRBJ2-3; the match to TRBD2 covers 10 bases. Looked up from germline, CDR1 is GTSNPN and CDR2 is SVGIG (reference sequence). The CDR3 has 13 residues. The junction had 3 bases not matched to a gene; V was cut back by 6 bases and J by 3 bases. This chain's CDR3 is CACKTSGTDTQYF. In DNA, the CDR3 is TGTGCCTGCAAGACTAGCGGGACAGATACGCAGTATTTT.